Sequencing of this TCR beta chain was carried out in a study of early T cells in non-severe SARS-CoV-2 infection. Looking at the study overall: Sequencing targeted bulk RNA from unsorted whole blood, leaving chains unpaired. Study results and limitations: Database matching using VDJdb favored anti-spike CD8 responses, with private and CD4 specificities left missing.

The protocol attached unique molecular identifiers to individual cDNA molecules. Using its own MiXCR run on the 5' RACE reads, TCRdb lists one record per CDR3 protein. The sample lists more than 70,000 distinct CDR3 sequences; over 9% were seen once. This clonotype was observed at least ten times. Antigen: not known. This CDR3 has 13 residues. Trimming stripped 4 bases from V and 1 base from J, with 8 bases between. Germline V CDR1 and CDR2: GTSNPN, SVGIG (reference sequence). Specimen: whole blood, collected at baseline. V gene TRBV30 combines with J gene TRBJ2-1; D uncertain. This TCR was recovered from an adult who was a healthcare worker with PCR-confirmed SARS-CoV-2 infection or an uninfected control (not recorded which). The CDR3 region is CAWNPSSYNEQFF. In DNA form, the CDR3 reads TGTGCCTGGAATCCAAGTTCCTACAATGAGCAGTTCTTC.